The 14 T cell receptor beta chains below all came from one sample that was sequenced in a study of T-cell reconstitution after alpha-beta-depleted transplantation in children. The library targeted TCRbeta and was prepared with unique molecular identifiers. TCRdb reprocessed the PCR reads via MiXCR and lists one record per CDR3 protein. In the table there are approximately 99,000 distinct CDR3 sequences, 6.4% of which are singletons. This sample comprised PBMCs, mostly from graft donor cells, obtained 360 days after TCRalphabeta/CD19-depleted stem cell transplant. The receptor set was obtained from a male patient aged 2-15 years who had a stem cell transplant for acute lymphoblastic leukemia, so the T cells may come from the graft donor.

This clonotype was seen a handful of times. V is TRBV25-1 and J is TRBJ2-5; 8 nucleotides align to TRBD1. In germline, CDR1 is MGHDK, CDR2 SYGVNS. This CDR3 is built from 14 residues. The V gene end was trimmed by 4 bases and the J gene end by 5 bases; junction bases not matched to a gene: 6. CDR3: CASSGRTGWETQYF. Written as DNA, the CDR3 is TGTGCCAGCAGTGGAAGGACAGGGTGGGAGACCCAGTACTTC.

In this sample, this clonotype turned up a few times. V usage is TRBV14 and J usage is TRBJ2-3, with a weak D call TRBD1 (6 bases). Germline values: CDR1 SGHDN, CDR2 FVKESK. V was shortened by 1 base and J by 5 bases, with 13 bases between the two germline ends. There are 15 residues in the CDR3. The CDR3 loop is CASSQGRGSRDTQYF. The CDR3 DNA is TGTGCCAGCAGCCAAGGCAGGGGTTCGAGAGATACGCAGTATTTT.

This clonotype has more than one count but fewer than ten. For the CDR3, the DNA is TGCAGTGCTAGGGTCAGGGCTGGACAGGTTTCTCTCAGGAAGAGAGAGACCCAGTACTTC. Protein product: CSARVRAGQVSLRKRETQYF. This chain links TRBV20-1 with TRBJ2-5; TRBD1 matches 7 bases. The CDR3 extends over 20 amino acids. Germline lookup yields CDR1 DFQATT and CDR2 SNEGSKA (reference sequence). V lost 3 bases, J lost 4 bases, and 26 bases stayed unmatched.

The chain carries TRBV14 and TRBJ2-3, with D perhaps being TRBD1 or TRBD2 (5 bases each). Trimming stripped 4 bases from V and 3 bases from J, with 14 bases between. The CDR3 length is 15 residues. Germline-derived CDR1 and CDR2 are SGHDN and FVKESK. The CDR3 region has the DNA TGTGCCAGCAGCCCCCCAGGGAGTTGGACAGATACGCAGTATTTT. Protein sequence: CASSPPGSWTDTQYF.

This clonotype was counted ten times or more. The gene calls are TRBV20-1 and TRBJ1-2; D might be TRBD1 (6 bases). The V end lost 2 bases, the J end lost 2 bases, and 9 bases lay between the germline ends. From germline, CDR1 is DFQATT and CDR2 SNEGSKA (reference sequence). This CDR3 comprises 13 residues. CDR3 DNA: TGCAGTGCTAGACATACAGGGAACTATGGCTACACCTTC. This sequence encodes CSARHTGNYGYTF.

This clonotype was recorded at least ten times. For the CDR3, the DNA is TGTGCCAGCAGCGTAGCTGACAAATACGAGCAGTACTTC. Amino acid sequence: CASSVADKYEQYF. V is TRBV9 and J is TRBJ2-7; the D is unclear. The CDR3 has 13 amino acids. Germline CDR1 SGDLS, CDR2 YYNGEE. Trimming stripped 0 bases from V and 4 bases from J, with 8 bases between.

The V and J genes are TRBV5-1 and TRBJ1-2, with D possibly being TRBD1 (6 bases). This CDR3 comprises 14 residues. CDR1 and CDR2 (germline): SGHRS, YFSETQ. V lost 4 bases and J lost 1, with 11 bases in between. CDR3 region: CASSPNRVNYGYTF. As DNA, the CDR3 is TGCGCCAGCAGCCCGAACAGGGTTAACTATGGCTACACCTTC.

This clonotype was detected many times. This sequence joins TRBV5-1 and TRBJ2-7; weak D call: TRBD2 (5 bases). V was pared by 3 bases and J by 0 bases, with 7 bases between. CDR1 SGHRS and CDR2 YFSETQ come from the germline V gene. This CDR3 has 13 residues. CDR3 bases: TGCGCCAGCAGCTGGACTGGCTCCTACGAGCAGTACTTC. This encodes CASSWTGSYEQYF.

Only a few counts were recorded for this clonotype. V usage is TRBV7-6 and J usage is TRBJ2-2, with no clear D. Germline V gene lookup returns CDR1 SGHVS and CDR2 FNYEAQ. Deletions cut 5 bases from V and 6 bases from J, with 7 bases between. The CDR3 consists of 12 residues. CDR3 DNA: TGTGCCAGCAGCCCTCGAGCCGGGGAGCTGTTTTTT. Translated, it gives CASSPRAGELFF. The whole variable domain, filled in from reference TRBV7-6 and TRBJ2-2, reads GAGVSQSPRYKVTKRGQDVALRCDPISGHVSLYWYRQALGQGPEFLTYFNYEAQQDKSGLPNDRFSAERPEGSISTLTIQRTEQRDSAMYRCASSPRAGELFFGEGSRLTVL.

This clonotype was counted ten times or more. The chain has TRBV2 and TRBJ2-2, with TRBD1 identical over 9 bases. V trimming: 6 bases; J trimming: 2 bases; junction bases outside the gene matches: 13. The V gene's germline CDR1 is SNHLY and CDR2 FYNNEI. The CDR3 contains 18 residues. The CDR3 bases are TGTGCCAGCAGCTCAGACCCGGGACAGGGAAGCAACACCGGGGAGCTGTTTTTT. Translation: CASSSDPGQGSNTGELFF.

This clonotype was found many times. The chain combines TRBV4-3 with TRBJ2-1, with 7 bases aligning to TRBD2. CDR1 is LGHNA and CDR2 is YSLEER in the germline V gene. V lost 1 base, J lost 4 bases, and 4 bases stayed unmatched. The CDR3 sequence is 15 residues long. In nucleotides, the CDR3 is TGCGCCAGCAGCCAAGGCACTAGCGCGTACAATGAGCAGTTCTTC. This codes for CASSQGTSAYNEQFF.

This clonotype was seen at least ten times. This chain uses TRBV4-3 with TRBJ2-1, with D unresolved. The CDR3 length is 14 residues. CDR1 and CDR2 from the germline V gene are LGHNA and YSLEER. The V gene lost 3 bases and the J gene lost 4 bases, with 10 bases spanning the gap. The CDR3 region has the DNA TGCGCCAGCAGCCAGGTCCCAAGATACAATGAGCAGTTCTTC. Its protein is CASSQVPRYNEQFF.

With respect to this clonotype: A single base separates this from a much larger clone, so it may be a read error. The chain combines TRBV4-3 with TRBJ2-5, with D uncertain. This CDR3 region has 14 residues. CDR1 is LGHNA and CDR2 is YSLEER in the germline V gene. CDR3 DNA sequence: TGCGCCACCAGCCAAGACCCAGAAGGAGAGACCCAGTACTTC. Its protein is CATSQDPEGETQYF.

This clonotype was seen only a few times. This chain uses TRBV14 with TRBJ2-2; 7 positions match TRBD1. V lost 5 bases and J lost 7; bases outside the gene matches: 22. The CDR3 consists of 19 residues. Germline-derived CDR1 and CDR2 are SGHDN and FVKESK. CDR3 sequence (DNA): TGTGCCAGCAGCAAAAGATGGAACCGAAAGGGGGCTGATCACGGGGAGCTGTTTTTT. Its translation is CASSKRWNRKGADHGELFF.